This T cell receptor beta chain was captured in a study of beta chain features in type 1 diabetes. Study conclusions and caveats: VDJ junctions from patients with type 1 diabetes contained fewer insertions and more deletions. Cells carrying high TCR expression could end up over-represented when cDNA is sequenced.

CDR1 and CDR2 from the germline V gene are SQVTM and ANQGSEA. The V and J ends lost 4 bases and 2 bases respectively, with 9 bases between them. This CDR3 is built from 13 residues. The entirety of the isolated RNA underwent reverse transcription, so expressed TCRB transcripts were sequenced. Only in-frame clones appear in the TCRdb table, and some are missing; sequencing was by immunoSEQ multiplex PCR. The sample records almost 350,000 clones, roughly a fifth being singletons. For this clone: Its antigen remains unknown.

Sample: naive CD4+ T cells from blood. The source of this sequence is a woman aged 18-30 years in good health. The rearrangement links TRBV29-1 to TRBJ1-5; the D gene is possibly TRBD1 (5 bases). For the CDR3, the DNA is TGCAGCGTTGTAAGCAGGGGCAATCAGCCCCAGCATTTT. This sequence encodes CSVVSRGNQPQHF.